These 30 T cell receptor beta chains came from one sample sequenced in a study of siplizumab effects on memory and regulatory T cells. Profiling relied on immunoSEQ multiplex PCR, and the TCRdb table lists in-frame clones only, not all of them. The table has some 75,000 clones, just over 90% seen once. Sequencing was performed on CD8+ T cells sorted from blood. Receptors originate from a human donor in good health.

The chain recombines TRBV27 with TRBJ1-5; no clear D. Trimming removed 5 bases at V and 3 bases at J, with 8 bases between. The CDR3 length is 13 residues. Germline CDR1 MNHEY, CDR2 SMNVEV (reference sequence). The DNA for the CDR3 is TGTGCCAGCAGTCCGAAGTTCAATCAGCCCCAGCATTTT. Amino acids: CASSPKFNQPQHF.

V usage is TRBV5-5 and J usage is TRBJ1-1; D call uncertain. The CDR3 totals 15 residues. Trimming pared 1 base from V and 2 bases from J, leaving 12 bases between. Germline V gene sequence: CDR1 SGHKS, CDR2 YYEKEE (reference sequence). The CDR3, as DNA: TGTGCCAGCAGCTTGTTGCCAGGACCTAACACTGAAGCTTTCTTT. Protein: CASSLLPGPNTEAFF.

CDR3 loop: CASSPGNYGYTF. The CDR3 DNA reads as TGTGCCAGTAGCCCCGGTAACTATGGCTACACCTTC. The V and J genes are TRBV19 and TRBJ1-2; the D is unclear. V was shortened by 6 bases and J by 1 base, with 6 bases between the two germline ends. This CDR3 spans 12 amino acids. Per germline, CDR1 LNHDA and CDR2 SQIVND (reference sequence).

The chain is built from TRBV7-9 and TRBJ2-7; no definite D call. The germline gives CDR1 SEHNR, CDR2 FQNEAQ (reference sequence). V dropped 1 base and J dropped 2 bases, with 6 bases sitting between them. The CDR3 has 13 amino acids. The CDR3 nucleotides are TGTGCCAGCAGCTTAGGGGAAACCTACGAGCAGTACTTC. It translates to CASSLGETYEQYF.

The chain is built from TRBV15 and TRBJ1-2; 10 nucleotides align to TRBD1. V was pared by 8 bases and J by 1 base, with 19 bases of the junction left unmatched. CDR3 size: 19 residues. CDR1 is LNHNV and CDR2 is YYDKDF in the germline V gene (reference sequence). In DNA, the CDR3 is TGTGCCACCGCTACTGGGGGACAGGGGCAAATAGCTCTTAACTATGGCTACACCTTC. It specifies CATATGGQGQIALNYGYTF.

In its sample, this clone was seen once. This sequence joins TRBV4-1 and TRBJ2-3, with D hard to call. The CDR3 contains 15 residues. V lost 1 base to trimming and J lost 0 bases, with 8 bases between them. Per the germline V gene, CDR1 is MGHRA and CDR2 is YSYEKL. CDR3 residues: CASSQVSGSTDTQYF. The CDR3 DNA sequence: TGCGCCAGCAGCCAAGTTTCAGGTAGCACAGATACGCAGTATTTT.

This chain connects TRBV28 to TRBJ2-1; 7 bases match TRBD1. Germline V gives CDR1 MDHEN, CDR2 SYDVKM. The CDR3 covers 13 residues. With V trimmed by 5 bases and J by 6 bases, 4 bases remained unmatched. The DNA of the CDR3 is TGTGCCAGCAGTCAGAGACAGGGCAATGAGCAGTTCTTC. This sequence encodes CASSQRQGNEQFF.

This clone was seen a handful of times. The chain employs TRBV19 and TRBJ1-2; D might be TRBD1 (6 bases). Germline values: CDR1 LNHDA, CDR2 SQIVND (reference sequence). V was clipped by 6 bases and J by 5 bases, with 16 bases between them. There are 14 residues in the CDR3. For the CDR3, the DNA is TGTGCCAGTAGCAACAACCTGAGGGGGTATGGCTACACCTTC. As protein: CASSNNLRGYGYTF.

The V and J genes are TRBV13 and TRBJ2-7; D is possibly TRBD1 (5 bases). The CDR3 extends over 15 amino acids. V was trimmed by 1 base and J by 3 bases, leaving 13 bases between them. Germline V lookup: CDR1 PRHDT, CDR2 FYEKMQ (reference sequence). CDR3 region: CASSLALDTHYEQYF. CDR3 DNA sequence: TGTGCCAGCAGCTTAGCCTTGGACACCCACTACGAGCAGTACTTC.

The V call is TRBV29-1, the J call TRBJ1-2; 9 bases are a match to TRBD1. V was clipped by 0 bases and J by 5 bases; unmatched bases: 13. This CDR3 is 17 amino acids long. Germline assignment: CDR1 SQVTM and CDR2 ANQGSEA. CDR3: CSVEDRLRDRVGYGYTF. The CDR3 nucleotides are TGCAGCGTTGAAGATCGTCTACGGGACAGGGTGGGTTATGGCTACACCTTC. The full variable domain, its missing parts supplied by reference TRBV29-1 and TRBJ1-2, is SAVISQKPSRDICQRGTSLTIQCQVDSQVTMMFWYRQQPGQSLTLIATANQGSEATYESGFVIDKFPISRPNLTFSTLTVSNMSPEDSSIYLCSVEDRLRDRVGYGYTFGSGTRLTVV.

CDR3 nucleotides: TGCGCCAGCAGCCAAGGGGGACTAGACTCGTACTACGAGCAGTACTTC. Translation: CASSQGGLDSYYEQYF. V usage is TRBV4-1 and J usage is TRBJ2-7, with 8 bases matching TRBD2. The J segment lost 3 bases and the V segment lost 1 base, leaving 8 bases of the junction unmatched. Germline-derived CDR1 and CDR2 are MGHRA and YSYEKL. The CDR3 loop spans 16 amino acids.

The V and J genes are TRBV19 and TRBJ2-5; D is uncertain. V was cut by 5 bases and J by 5 bases, with 18 bases left in between. The CDR3 loop spans 15 amino acids. Germline-derived CDR1 and CDR2 are LNHDA and SQIVND (reference sequence). The CDR3 sequence is CASSPTTSGRETQYF. CDR3 in DNA: TGTGCCAGTAGTCCCACGACATCCGGGCGGGAGACCCAGTACTTC.

The chain couples TRBV5-4 to TRBJ2-3, with 7 bases lining up with TRBD1. The CDR3 loop spans 15 amino acids. Germline V gene data show CDR1 as SGHNT and CDR2 as YYREEE (reference sequence). V lost 0 bases, J lost 5 bases, and 6 bases stayed unmatched. CDR3 nucleotides: TGTGCCAGCAGCTTGGAAGGGGGCTTAATAGATACGCAGTATTTT. It is translated as CASSLEGGLIDTQYF.

The chain employs TRBV27 and TRBJ2-7, with TRBD1 identical over 10 bases. Germline V lookup: CDR1 MNHEY, CDR2 SMNVEV (reference sequence). This CDR3 comprises 16 residues. Unmatched junction bases numbered 13, after V lost 6 bases and J lost 5 bases. In nucleotides, the CDR3 is TGTGCCAGCAGCCACCCGAGACAGGGGGCGCGAGACGAGCAGTACTTC. This translates into CASSHPRQGARDEQYF.

This clone has just a few counts. The rearrangement joins TRBV13 to TRBJ2-7, with D tentatively TRBD2 (6 bases). V was cut by 5 bases and J by 5 bases, with 10 bases left in between. This CDR3 has 12 amino acids. The germline V gene has CDR1 PRHDT and CDR2 FYEKMQ (reference sequence). CDR3 protein: CASSNGTHEQYF. The CDR3 region has the DNA TGTGCCAGCAGCAATGGGACTCACGAGCAGTACTTC.

This clone was found once. The chain is built from TRBV6-1 and TRBJ2-3; 12 bases match TRBD2. CDR3 length: 21 residues. V shed 2 bases, J shed 5 bases, and the junction held 20 bases outside the gene matches. Looked up from germline, CDR1 is MNHNS and CDR2 is SASEGT. The DNA of the CDR3 is TGTGCCAGCAGTGAATCATTGCCCGGACTAGCGGGGCCGTCTTGGGAAGATACGCAGTATTTT. This sequence encodes CASSESLPGLAGPSWEDTQYF.

This clone was counted a single time. The chain has TRBV28 and TRBJ2-7, with D possibly being TRBD1 (6 bases). CDR3 length: 14 residues. Germline CDR1 and CDR2: MDHEN and SYDVKM. V was shortened by 4 bases and J by 4 bases, with 14 bases between the two germline ends. The CDR3 protein is CASSSYREVYEQYF. CDR3 nucleotides: TGTGCCAGCAGTTCGTACAGGGAAGTGTACGAGCAGTACTTC.

V and J are TRBV19 and TRBJ1-1; D may be TRBD1 (5 bases). Germline CDR1 reads LNHDA; CDR2 reads SQIVND (reference sequence). The CDR3 covers 13 residues. The V end lost 3 bases, the J end lost 1 base, and 6 bases lay between the germline ends. The CDR3 bases are TGTGCCAGTAGTATGGGGCCGAACACTGAAGCTTTCTTT. This translates into CASSMGPNTEAFF. The full variable domain, completed using reference TRBV19 and TRBJ1-1, is DGGITQSPKYLFRKEGQNVTLSCEQNLNHDAMYWYRQDPGQGLRLIYYSQIVNDFQKGDIAEGYSVSREKKESFPLTVTSAQKNPTAFYLCASSMGPNTEAFFGQGTRLTVV.

This CDR3 reads CASAPGSSYGYTF. The CDR3 DNA is TGTGCCAGTGCGCCGGGGTCGAGCTATGGCTACACCTTC. This chain uses TRBV27 with TRBJ1-2; D unclear. With 9 bases removed from V and 4 bases from J, the gap between germline ends came to 15 bases. CDR1 and CDR2 (germline): MNHEY, SMNVEV (reference sequence). The CDR3 is made up of 13 amino acids.

Concerning this clone itself: This sample includes further DNA sequences coding for the same CDR3. V usage is TRBV19 and J usage is TRBJ2-1; a weak D match, TRBD2 (5 bases). The germline V gene encodes CDR1 LNHDA and CDR2 SQIVND (reference sequence). This CDR3 is 11 amino acids long. Trimming took off 3 bases at V and 8 bases at J, with 5 bases between the two ends. CDR3 nucleotide sequence: TGTGCCAGTAGTATCGGGGATGAGCAGTTCTTC. It codes for CASSIGDEQFF.

The chain combines TRBV28 with TRBJ1-4; possible D gene TRBD1, 6 bases. The germline V gene has CDR1 MDHEN and CDR2 SYDVKM. Trimming left V 5 bases short and J 8 bases short, with 12 bases between. The CDR3 length is 13 residues. The CDR3 here is CASSITGSEKLFF. The CDR3 region has the DNA TGTGCCAGCAGTATAACAGGGAGCGAAAAACTGTTTTTT. Variable domain in full (rest from reference TRBV28 and TRBJ1-4): DVKVTQSSRYLVKRTGEKVFLECVQDMDHENMFWYRQDPGLGLRLIYFSYDVKMKEKGDIPEGYSVSREKKERFSLILESASTNQTSMYLCASSITGSEKLFFGSGTQLSVL.

The chain couples TRBV5-4 to TRBJ1-5; 7 bases line up with TRBD1. Germline V CDR1 and CDR2: SGHNT, YYREEE (reference sequence). The CDR3 is made up of 14 amino acids. After removal of 0 bases from V and 6 bases from J, the junction contained 3 bases not matched to a gene. CDR3 in amino acids: CASSLGQGGQPQHF. For the CDR3, the DNA is TGTGCCAGCAGCTTGGGACAGGGTGGTCAGCCCCAGCATTTT.

The chain recombines TRBV5-6 with TRBJ2-7, with D possibly being TRBD1 or TRBD2 (5 bases each). With 2 bases removed from V and 4 bases from J, the gap between germline ends came to 10 bases. CDR1 and CDR2 (germline): SGHDT, YYEEEE. This CDR3 is 13 amino acids long. The CDR3 DNA reads as TGTGCCAGCAGCTTAGGGGACCCATACGAGCAGTACTTC. Its translation: CASSLGDPYEQYF.

The chain combines TRBV12-5 with TRBJ1-2; D call uncertain. With 1 base removed from V and 5 bases from J, the gap between germline ends came to 2 bases. The germline gives CDR1 LGHNT, CDR2 FRNRAP. This CDR3 region has 11 residues. DNA of the CDR3: TGTGCTAGTGGTTTGGGGTATGGCTACACCTTC. This gives the protein CASGLGYGYTF.

This chain connects TRBV7-2 to TRBJ2-4; the D gene is possibly TRBD2 (6 bases). V lost 5 bases to trimming and J lost 16 bases, with 21 bases between them. Germline lookup yields CDR1 SGHTA and CDR2 FQGNSA. This CDR3 has 13 amino acids. The CDR3 nucleotides are TGTGCCAGCAGCCCGATTGGCGGGGATACCGGATACTTC. The encoded protein is CASSPIGGDTGYF.

The chain carries TRBV9 and TRBJ2-7; TRBD1 agrees at 8 bases. This CDR3 spans 16 amino acids. Per germline, CDR1 SGDLS and CDR2 YYNGEE. V dropped 0 bases and J dropped 0; count of bases not matched to a gene: 5. Written as DNA, the CDR3 is TGTGCCAGCAGCGTAGAGGCAGGGGGCAGCTCCTACGAGCAGTACTTC. It codes for CASSVEAGGSSYEQYF.

The chain employs TRBV2 and TRBJ2-1, with 7 bases that match TRBD2. Germline V gene data show CDR1 as SNHLY and CDR2 as FYNNEI. V lost 3 bases to trimming and J lost 6 bases; unmatched junction nucleotides: 11. The CDR3 is 16 residues long. The CDR3 region is CASSERTGGPINEQFF. In DNA, the CDR3 is TGTGCCAGCAGTGAGAGGACGGGGGGACCCATCAATGAGCAGTTCTTC.

V usage is TRBV19 and J usage is TRBJ1-1; D unresolved. Germline assignment: CDR1 LNHDA and CDR2 SQIVND (reference sequence). With 2 bases removed from V and 1 base from J, the gap between germline ends came to 14 bases. This CDR3 has 16 amino acids. The CDR3 loop is CASSIFGSLGNTEAFF. Here the CDR3 DNA reads TGTGCCAGTAGTATATTCGGGAGTTTGGGGAACACTGAAGCTTTCTTT.

The gene calls are TRBV9 and TRBJ1-6; D uncertain. The germline CDR1 and CDR2 sequences are SGDLS and YYNGEE. The CDR3 spans 13 residues. V was shortened by 3 bases and J by 14 bases, with 15 bases between the two germline ends. The CDR3 loop reads CASSEPSTQALHF. CDR3 nucleotides: TGTGCCAGCAGCGAACCGTCGACCCAAGCCCTCCACTTT.

The rearrangement joins TRBV5-1 to TRBJ2-7, with a tentative D call TRBD1 (5 bases). Germline V CDR1 and CDR2: SGHRS, YFSETQ. The V end lost 2 bases, the J end lost 2 bases, and 14 bases lay between the germline ends. CDR3 length: 15 amino acids. CDR3 nucleotide sequence: TGCGCCAGCAGCTTTGGAACAGGAACCGCCTACGAGCAGTACTTC. This codes for CASSFGTGTAYEQYF.